This T cell receptor beta chain was documented in a study of T cell changes during pregnancy in multiple sclerosis. This CDR3 has 13 amino acids. Germline values: CDR1 MNHEY, CDR2 SVGAGI. V was clipped by 0 bases and J by 11 bases; unmatched bases: 6. Measured with immunoSEQ multiplex PCR; TCRdb has only the in-frame clones, and not every one. Of about 60,000 clones detected, about 91% appear once; the ten largest clones hold roughly 0.76%. The receptor's source is a female donor with multiple sclerosis, enrolled in a pregnancy study. Sample: CD4+ T cells from peripheral blood mononuclear cells, taken in the first trimester of pregnancy. The J gene is TRBJ1-2, the V gene TRBV6-5, with TRBD1 matching over 7 bases. The CDR3 bases are TGTGCCAGCAGTTACTCCGGACAGGTCAGGTACACCTTC. The encoded protein is CASSYSGQVRYTF.